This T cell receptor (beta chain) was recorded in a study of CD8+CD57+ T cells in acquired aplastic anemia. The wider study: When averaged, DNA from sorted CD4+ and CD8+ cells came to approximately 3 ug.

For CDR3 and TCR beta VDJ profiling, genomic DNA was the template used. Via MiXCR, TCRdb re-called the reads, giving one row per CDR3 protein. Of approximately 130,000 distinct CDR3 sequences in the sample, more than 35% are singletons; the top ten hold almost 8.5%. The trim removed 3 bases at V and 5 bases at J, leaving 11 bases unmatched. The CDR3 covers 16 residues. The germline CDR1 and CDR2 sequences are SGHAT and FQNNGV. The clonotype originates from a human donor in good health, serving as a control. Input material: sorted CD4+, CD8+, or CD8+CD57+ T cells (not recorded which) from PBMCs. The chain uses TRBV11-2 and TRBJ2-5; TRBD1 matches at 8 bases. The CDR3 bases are TGTGCCAGCAGCTTGCGGGGACAGGATAGGTTGGAGACCCAGTACTTC. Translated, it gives CASSLRGQDRLETQYF.